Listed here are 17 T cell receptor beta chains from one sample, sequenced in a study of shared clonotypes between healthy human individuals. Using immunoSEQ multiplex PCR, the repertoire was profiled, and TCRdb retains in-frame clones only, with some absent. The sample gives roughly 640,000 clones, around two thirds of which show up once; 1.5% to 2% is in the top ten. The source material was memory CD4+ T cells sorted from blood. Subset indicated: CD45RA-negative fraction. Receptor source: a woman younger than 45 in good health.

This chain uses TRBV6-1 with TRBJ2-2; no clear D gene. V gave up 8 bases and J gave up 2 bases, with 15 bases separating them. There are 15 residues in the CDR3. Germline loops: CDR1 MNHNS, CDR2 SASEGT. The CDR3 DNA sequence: TGTGCCAGCGGAAAAAGGTCACTAAACACCGGGGAGCTGTTTTTT. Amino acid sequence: CASGKRSLNTGELFF.

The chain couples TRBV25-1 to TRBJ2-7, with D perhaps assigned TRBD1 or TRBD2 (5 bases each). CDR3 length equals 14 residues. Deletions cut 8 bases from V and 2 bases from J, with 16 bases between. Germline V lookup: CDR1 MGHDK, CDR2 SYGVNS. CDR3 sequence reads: CASGKSGTPYEQYF. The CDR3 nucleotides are TGTGCCAGCGGGAAGTCGGGGACCCCCTACGAGCAGTACTTC.

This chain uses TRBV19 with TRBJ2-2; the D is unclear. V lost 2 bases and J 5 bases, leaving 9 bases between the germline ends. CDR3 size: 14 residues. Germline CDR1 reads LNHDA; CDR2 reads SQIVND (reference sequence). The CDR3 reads CASSILEDTGELFF. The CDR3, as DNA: TGTGCCAGTAGTATACTCGAGGATACCGGGGAGCTGTTTTTT. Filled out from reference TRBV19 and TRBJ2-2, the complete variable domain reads DGGITQSPKYLFRKEGQNVTLSCEQNLNHDAMYWYRQDPGQGLRLIYYSQIVNDFQKGDIAEGYSVSREKKESFPLTVTSAQKNPTAFYLCASSILEDTGELFFGEGSRLTVL.

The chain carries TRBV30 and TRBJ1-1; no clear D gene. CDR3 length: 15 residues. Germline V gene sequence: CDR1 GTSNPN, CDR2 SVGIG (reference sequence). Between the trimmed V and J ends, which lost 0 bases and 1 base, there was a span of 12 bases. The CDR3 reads CAWSVPQKWNTEAFF. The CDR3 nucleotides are TGTGCCTGGAGTGTACCCCAAAAGTGGAACACTGAAGCTTTCTTT.

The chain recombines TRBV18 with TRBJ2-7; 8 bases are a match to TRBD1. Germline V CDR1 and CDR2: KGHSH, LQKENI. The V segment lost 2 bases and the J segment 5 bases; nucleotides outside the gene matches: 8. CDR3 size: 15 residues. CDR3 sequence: CASSPKRTGKDEQYF. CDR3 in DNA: TGTGCCAGCTCACCAAAACGGACAGGGAAAGACGAGCAGTACTTC. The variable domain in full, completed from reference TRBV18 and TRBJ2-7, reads NAGVMQNPRHLVRRRGQEARLRCSPMKGHSHVYWYRQLPEEGLKFMVYLQKENIIDESGMPKERFSAEFPKEGPSILRIQQVVRGDSAAYFCASSPKRTGKDEQYFGPGTRLTVT.

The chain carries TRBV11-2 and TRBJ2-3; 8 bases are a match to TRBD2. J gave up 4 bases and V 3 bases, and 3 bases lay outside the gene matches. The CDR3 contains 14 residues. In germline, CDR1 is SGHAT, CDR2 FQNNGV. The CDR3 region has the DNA TGTGCCAGCAGCTTGTTCGGGAGGGCAGATACGCAGTATTTT. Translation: CASSLFGRADTQYF.

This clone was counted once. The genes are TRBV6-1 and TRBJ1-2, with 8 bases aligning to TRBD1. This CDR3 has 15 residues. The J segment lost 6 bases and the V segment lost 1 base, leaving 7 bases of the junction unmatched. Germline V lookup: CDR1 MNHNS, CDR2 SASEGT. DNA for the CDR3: TGTGCCAGCAGTGAAGAATGGTACAGGGGGGATGGCTACACCTTC. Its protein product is CASSEEWYRGDGYTF.

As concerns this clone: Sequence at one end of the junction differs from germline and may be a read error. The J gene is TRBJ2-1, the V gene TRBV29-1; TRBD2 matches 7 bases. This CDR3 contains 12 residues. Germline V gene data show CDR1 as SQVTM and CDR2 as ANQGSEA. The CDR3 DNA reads TGCAGCGCTGAAGAGGGCGGGAGTGAGCAGTTCTTC. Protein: CSAEEGGSEQFF.

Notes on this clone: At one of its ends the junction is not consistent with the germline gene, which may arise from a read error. CDR3 sequence (DNA): TGTGCCACCAGCAGTGGGACTAGTGAAAAACTGTTTTTT. It yields the protein CATSSGTSEKLFF. The V and J genes are TRBV15 and TRBJ1-4; tentatively, D is TRBD1 (5 bases). The germline CDR1 and CDR2 sequences are LNHNV and YYDKDF (reference sequence). CDR3 length: 13 residues. The full variable domain, rest sourced from reference TRBV15 and TRBJ1-4, is DAMVIQNPRYQVTQFGKPVTLSCSQTLNHNVMYWYQQKSSQAPKLLFHYYDKDFNNEADTPDNFQSRRPNTSFCFLDIRSPGLGDTAMYLCATSSGTSEKLFFGSGTQLSVL.

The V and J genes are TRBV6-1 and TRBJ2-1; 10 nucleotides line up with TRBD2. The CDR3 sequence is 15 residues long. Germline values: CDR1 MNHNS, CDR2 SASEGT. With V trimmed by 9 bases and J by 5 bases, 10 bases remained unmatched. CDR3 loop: CASGRPGLANNEQFF. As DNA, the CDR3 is TGTGCCAGTGGACGACCGGGACTAGCGAACAATGAGCAGTTCTTC.

CDR3 in amino acids: CASSLDSQASTEAFF. The CDR3 coding sequence is TGTGCCAGCAGCTTAGATAGTCAGGCCAGCACTGAAGCTTTCTTT. The chain uses TRBV7-2 and TRBJ1-1; D is uncertain. The CDR3 has 15 residues. V lost 1 base and J lost 4, with 13 bases in between. Germline V gene lookup returns CDR1 SGHTA and CDR2 FQGNSA.

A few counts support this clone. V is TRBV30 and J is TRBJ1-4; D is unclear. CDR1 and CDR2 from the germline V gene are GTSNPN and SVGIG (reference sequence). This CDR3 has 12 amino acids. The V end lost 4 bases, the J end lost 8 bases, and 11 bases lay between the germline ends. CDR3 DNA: TGTGCCTGGACTGGAGCTGGAGAAAAACTGTTTTTT. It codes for CAWTGAGEKLFF.

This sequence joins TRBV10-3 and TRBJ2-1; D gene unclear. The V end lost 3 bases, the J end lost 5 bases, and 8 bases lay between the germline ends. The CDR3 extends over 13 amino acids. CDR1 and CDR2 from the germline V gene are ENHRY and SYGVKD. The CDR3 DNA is TGTGCCATCAGTGAAAACACCAACAATGAGCAGTTCTTC. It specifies CAISENTNNEQFF.

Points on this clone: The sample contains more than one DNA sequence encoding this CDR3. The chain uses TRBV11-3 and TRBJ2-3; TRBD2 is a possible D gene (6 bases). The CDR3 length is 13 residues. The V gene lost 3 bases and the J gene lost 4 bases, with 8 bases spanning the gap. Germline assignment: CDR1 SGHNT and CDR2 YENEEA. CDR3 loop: CASSFRGSDTQYF. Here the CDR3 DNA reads TGTGCCAGCAGCTTTCGGGGGTCAGATACGCAGTATTTT. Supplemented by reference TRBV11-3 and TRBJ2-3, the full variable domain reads EAGVVQSPRYKIIEKKQPVAFWCNPISGHNTLYWYLQNLGQGPELLIRYENEEAVDDSQLPKDRFSAERLKGVDSTLKIQPAELGDSAVYLCASSFRGSDTQYFGPGTRLTVL.

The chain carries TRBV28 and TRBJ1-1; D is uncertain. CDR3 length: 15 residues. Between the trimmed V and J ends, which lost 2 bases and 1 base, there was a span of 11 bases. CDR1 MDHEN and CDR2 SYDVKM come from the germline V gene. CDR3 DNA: TGTGCCAGCAGTTTAGGTAGCCTTCGGAACACTGAAGCTTTCTTT. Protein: CASSLGSLRNTEAFF. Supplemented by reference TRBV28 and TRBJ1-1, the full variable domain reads DVKVTQSSRYLVKRTGEKVFLECVQDMDHENMFWYRQDPGLGLRLIYFSYDVKMKEKGDIPEGYSVSREKKERFSLILESASTNQTSMYLCASSLGSLRNTEAFFGQGTRLTVV.

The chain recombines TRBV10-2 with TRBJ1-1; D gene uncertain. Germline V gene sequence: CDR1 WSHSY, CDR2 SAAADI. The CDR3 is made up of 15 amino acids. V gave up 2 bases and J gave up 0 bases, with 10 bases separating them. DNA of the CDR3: TGCGCCAGCAGTGAGGCCCCGGGTCTGAACACTGAAGCTTTCTTT. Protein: CASSEAPGLNTEAFF.

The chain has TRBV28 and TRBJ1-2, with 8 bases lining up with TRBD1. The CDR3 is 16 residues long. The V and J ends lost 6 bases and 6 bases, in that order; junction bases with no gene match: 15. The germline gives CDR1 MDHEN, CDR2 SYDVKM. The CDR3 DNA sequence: TGTGCCAGCAGCCCAGTCCCTACAGGGGGATCGGATGGCTACACCTTC. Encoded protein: CASSPVPTGGSDGYTF.